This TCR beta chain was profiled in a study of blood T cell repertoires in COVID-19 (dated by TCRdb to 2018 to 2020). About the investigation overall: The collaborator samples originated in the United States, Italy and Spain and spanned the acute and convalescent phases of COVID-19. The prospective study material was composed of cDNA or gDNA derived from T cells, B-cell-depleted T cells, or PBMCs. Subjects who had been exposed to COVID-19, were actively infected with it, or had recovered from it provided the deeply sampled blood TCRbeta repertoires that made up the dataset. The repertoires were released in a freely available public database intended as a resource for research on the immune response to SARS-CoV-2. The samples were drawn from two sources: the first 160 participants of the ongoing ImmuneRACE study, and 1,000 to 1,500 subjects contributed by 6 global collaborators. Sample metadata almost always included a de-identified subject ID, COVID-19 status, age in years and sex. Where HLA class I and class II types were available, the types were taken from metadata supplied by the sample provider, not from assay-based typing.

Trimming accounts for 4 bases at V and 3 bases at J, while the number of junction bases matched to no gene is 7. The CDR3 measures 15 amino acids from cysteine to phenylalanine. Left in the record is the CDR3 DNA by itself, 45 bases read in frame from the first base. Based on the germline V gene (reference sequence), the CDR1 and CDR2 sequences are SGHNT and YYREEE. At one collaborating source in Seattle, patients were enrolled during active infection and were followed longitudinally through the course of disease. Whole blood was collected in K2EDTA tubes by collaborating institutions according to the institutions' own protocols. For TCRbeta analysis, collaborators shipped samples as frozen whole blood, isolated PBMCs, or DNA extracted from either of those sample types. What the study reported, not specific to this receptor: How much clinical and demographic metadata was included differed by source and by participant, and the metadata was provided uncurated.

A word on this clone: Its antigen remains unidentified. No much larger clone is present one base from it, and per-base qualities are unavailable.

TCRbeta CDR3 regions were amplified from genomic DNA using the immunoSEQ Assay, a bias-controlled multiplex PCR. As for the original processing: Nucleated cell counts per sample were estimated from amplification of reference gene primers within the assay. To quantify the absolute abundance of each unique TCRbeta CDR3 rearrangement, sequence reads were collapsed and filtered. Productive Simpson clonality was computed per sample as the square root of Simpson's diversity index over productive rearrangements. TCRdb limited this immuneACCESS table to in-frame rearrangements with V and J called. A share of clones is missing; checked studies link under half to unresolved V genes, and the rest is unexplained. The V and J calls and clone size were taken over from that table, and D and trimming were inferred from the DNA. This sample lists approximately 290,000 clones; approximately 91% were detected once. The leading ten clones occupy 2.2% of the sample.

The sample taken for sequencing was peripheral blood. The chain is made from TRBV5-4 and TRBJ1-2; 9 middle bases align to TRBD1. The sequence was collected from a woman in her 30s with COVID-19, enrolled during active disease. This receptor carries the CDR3 CASSPGQGTDYGYTF. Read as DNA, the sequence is TGTGCCAGCAGCCCGGGACAGGGAACAGACTATGGCTACACCTTC.